This TCR beta chain was identified in a study of control samples from healthy donors and cancer patients. The count of this clone is one. The V end was cut by 2 bases, the J end by 6 bases, with 8 bases between. From germline, CDR1 is GTSNPN and CDR2 SVGIG (reference sequence). CDR3 size: 12 residues. Libraries were prepared by immunoSEQ multiplex PCR; TCRdb keeps only in-frame clonotypes and omits some of them. The sample has 150,000 to 170,000 clones, around 95% seen once; the top ten hold around 6.1%. This TCR came from a middle-aged man in good health. This chain uses TRBV30 with TRBJ2-1; D possibly corresponds to TRBD1 (5 bases). Sequencing used blood. The CDR3: CAWSPRANEQFF. CDR3 sequence (DNA): TGTGCCTGGAGTCCCAGGGCCAATGAGCAGTTCTTC.